Each of the 18 T cell receptor beta chains below was sequenced from the same sample in a study of T-cell memory formation after mild COVID-19. TCRdb re-called the 5' RACE reads through MiXCR, storing one row per CDR3 protein. The sample records fewer than 700,000 distinct CDR3 sequences, less than 25% being singletons. Source material: PBMCs or a T cell subset sorted from them (not recorded which). The receptors stem from an adult woman who had mild COVID-19 (a few samples of this study predate the infection). Cell type and time point are not known.

There are a few counts of this clonotype. The V call is TRBV7-2, the J call TRBJ2-3; the match to TRBD2 covers 15 bases. Germline V gives CDR1 SGHTA, CDR2 FQGNSA. After removal of 3 bases from V and 2 bases from J, the junction contained 6 bases not matched to a gene. This CDR3 is built from 18 residues. The CDR3 is CASSLTGTSGRYTDTQYF. The CDR3, as DNA: TGTGCCAGCAGCTTGACCGGGACTAGCGGGAGGTACACAGATACGCAGTATTTT.

The chain uses TRBV7-9 and TRBJ2-7, with D perhaps TRBD1 (6 bases). The V gene's germline CDR1 is SEHNR and CDR2 FQNEAQ (reference sequence). V gave up 3 bases and J gave up 5 bases, with 14 bases separating them. The CDR3 loop spans 14 amino acids. Here the CDR3 reads CASSLTGSKDEQYF. In DNA form, the CDR3 reads TGTGCCAGCAGCTTGACAGGCTCTAAGGACGAGCAGTACTTC.

This clonotype was picked up many times. The rearrangement links TRBV28 to TRBJ2-5, with D perhaps matching TRBD2 (6 bases). CDR3 length: 14 amino acids. Germline V lookup: CDR1 MDHEN, CDR2 SYDVKM. Trimming left V 5 bases short and J 4 bases short, with 14 bases between. In DNA, the CDR3 is TGTGCCAGCAGTCCTAGGAGGGGTAGAGAGACCCAGTACTTC. Translated: CASSPRRGRETQYF.

V is TRBV7-3 and J is TRBJ1-1, with 7 bases lining up with TRBD1. V was pared by 4 bases and J by 5 bases, with 7 bases of the junction left unmatched. Germline V CDR1 and CDR2: SGHTA, FQGTGA. The CDR3 is made up of 14 amino acids. CDR3 in amino acids: CASSSDRRGTEAFF. CDR3 DNA: TGTGCCAGCAGCTCGGACAGGAGGGGTACTGAAGCTTTCTTT.

This clonotype has just a few counts. The chain recombines TRBV9 with TRBJ2-1; 8 nucleotides match TRBD2. Trimming took 0 bases from V and 5 from J; bases not matched to a gene: 4. This CDR3 is 15 amino acids long. Germline values: CDR1 SGDLS, CDR2 YYNGEE. CDR3 amino acids: CASSVGLAGDNEQFF. DNA of the CDR3: TGTGCCAGCAGCGTAGGTCTAGCGGGTGACAATGAGCAGTTCTTC.

The chain is built from TRBV7-9 and TRBJ2-1; 15 nucleotides agree with TRBD2. The V and J ends lost 5 bases and 7 bases, in that order; junction bases with no gene match: 12. Germline CDR1 and CDR2: SEHNR and FQNEAQ (reference sequence). The CDR3 has 18 amino acids. The CDR3 loop reads CASSPRTSGRALKNEQFF. In DNA form, the CDR3 reads TGTGCCAGCAGCCCACGGACTAGCGGGAGGGCCTTAAAGAATGAGCAGTTCTTC.

The V call is TRBV20-1, the J call TRBJ2-3; D may be TRBD2 (5 bases). The V gene lost 6 bases and the J gene lost 0 bases, with 10 bases spanning the gap. The CDR3 consists of 13 residues. The germline CDR1 and CDR2 sequences are DFQATT and SNEGSKA (reference sequence). CDR3 DNA: TGCAGTGCCGAAAGGACTAGCACAGATACGCAGTATTTT. This gives the protein CSAERTSTDTQYF.

This clonotype has more than one count but fewer than ten. J is TRBJ2-1 and V is TRBV7-9; D ambiguous. The V end was cut by 5 bases, the J end by 0 bases, with 14 bases between. The germline V gene has CDR1 SEHNR and CDR2 FQNEAQ (reference sequence). This CDR3 has 16 residues. CDR3 loop: CASSLLSWGSYNEQFF. CDR3 DNA: TGTGCCAGCAGCCTACTTTCATGGGGCTCCTACAATGAGCAGTTCTTC.

This chain connects TRBV7-9 to TRBJ2-7; D gene uncertain. The CDR3 covers 14 residues. V lost 2 bases to trimming and J lost 0 bases, with 8 bases between them. Germline V CDR1 and CDR2: SEHNR, FQNEAQ (reference sequence). In DNA, the CDR3 is TGTGCCAGCAGCTTACCCGCCAGCTCCTACGAGCAGTACTTC. Its translation is CASSLPASSYEQYF.

This sequence joins TRBV7-2 and TRBJ2-5, with D possibly matching TRBD2 (6 bases). Germline CDR1 and CDR2: SGHTA and FQGNSA. CDR3 length: 15 residues. V lost 4 bases and J lost 7, with 19 bases in between. The CDR3 nucleotides read TGTGCCAGCAGCTCGGAGTGGACTACCGGGGGGACCCAGTACTTC. It yields the protein CASSSEWTTGGTQYF. The entire variable domain, with the rest obtained from reference TRBV7-2 and TRBJ2-5, is as follows: GAGVSQSPSNKVTEKGKDVELRCDPISGHTALYWYRQSLGQGLEFLIYFQGNSAPDKSGLPSDRFSAERTGGSVSTLTIQRTQQEDSAVYLCASSSEWTTGGTQYFGPGTRLLVL.

This clonotype appeared a few times. The chain employs TRBV7-3 and TRBJ1-1; 7 nucleotides align to TRBD1. Germline V gives CDR1 SGHTA, CDR2 FQGTGA. The junction had 1 base not matched to a gene; V was cut back by 0 bases and J by 3 bases. This CDR3 is built from 14 residues. Here the CDR3 reads CASSLTTGDTEAFF. CDR3 nucleotide sequence: TGTGCCAGCAGCTTAACTACAGGGGACACTGAAGCTTTCTTT.

This clonotype was seen only a few times. The chain carries TRBV6-5 and TRBJ1-6, with D possibly being TRBD1 (5 bases). V was cut by 2 bases and J by 9 bases, with 17 bases left in between. This CDR3 spans 16 amino acids. The germline V gene encodes CDR1 MNHEY and CDR2 SVGAGI. CDR3 coding DNA: TGTGCCAGCAGTTACACCCTGACAGCTGGGGGTTCACCCCTCCACTTT. It codes for CASSYTLTAGGSPLHF.

The V call is TRBV4-2, the J call TRBJ2-1; 11 bases align to TRBD2. V gave up 1 base and J gave up 5 bases; unmatched junction bases: 7. CDR1 and CDR2 from the germline V gene are LGHNA and YNFKEQ. The CDR3 spans 17 residues. CDR3 DNA sequence: TGTGCCAGCAGCCAAGTGCCCGGGACTAGCGGTAACAATGAGCAGTTCTTC. Amino acid sequence: CASSQVPGTSGNNEQFF.

J is TRBJ1-1 and V is TRBV7-9; no clear D gene. This CDR3 spans 12 amino acids. Between the trimmed V and J ends, which lost 6 bases and 4 bases, there was a span of 9 bases. Per germline, CDR1 SEHNR and CDR2 FQNEAQ (reference sequence). The CDR3 here is CASRGLSTEAFF. The CDR3 DNA reads TGTGCCAGCAGGGGTTTGAGCACTGAAGCTTTCTTT.

The chain carries TRBV6-1 and TRBJ1-1; a possible D gene is TRBD1 (6 bases). CDR1 and CDR2 (germline): MNHNS, SASEGT. V was shortened by 6 bases and J by 1 base, with 18 bases between the two germline ends. This CDR3 region has 16 residues. As DNA, the CDR3 is TGTGCCAGCAGAACATCGAGACAGGTTACGAACACTGAAGCTTTCTTT. Translated, it gives CASRTSRQVTNTEAFF.

In its sample, this clonotype was seen once. The chain is built from TRBV29-1 and TRBJ2-5; unclear D gene. The V gene lost 3 bases and the J gene lost 1 base, with 12 bases spanning the gap. This CDR3 contains 14 residues. The germline V gene has CDR1 SQVTM and CDR2 ANQGSEA. CDR3: CSVEGRISQETQYF. CDR3 nucleotide sequence: TGCAGCGTTGAGGGCCGAATTTCCCAAGAGACCCAGTACTTC.

The V gene is TRBV9, the J gene TRBJ2-6, with D hard to call. The CDR3 is 15 amino acids. Germline CDR1 is SGDLS and CDR2 is YYNGEE. V lost 2 bases to trimming and J lost 2 bases, with 8 bases between them. CDR3 loop: CASSVGRAGANVLTF. The CDR3, as DNA: TGTGCCAGCAGCGTGGGTCGGGCTGGGGCCAACGTCCTGACTTTC.

In this sample, this clonotype turned up a few times. The V call is TRBV12-3 or TRBV12-4, the J call TRBJ1-1; D is possibly TRBD1 (5 bases). The CDR3 length is 16 residues. The V end lost 4 bases, the J end lost 0 bases, and 15 bases lay between the germline ends. In DNA form, the CDR3 reads TGTGCCAGCAGTTGGGCGAGGGGCGGAATGAACACTGAAGCTTTCTTT. Protein sequence: CASSWARGGMNTEAFF.